The present T cell receptor beta chain was sequenced within a study of CXCR3-negative and CXCR3-positive naive CD8 T cells. Study-level findings and limits: The study found more hydrophobic TRB CDR3s in CXCR3-positive naive cells than in CXCR3-negative naive cells.

On this clonotype itself: Its antigen remains unknown.

The CDR3 consists of 15 residues. CDR1 and CDR2 (germline): MGHDK, SYGVNS. 5' RACE that incorporated UMI labels was used to prepare the TRB cDNA libraries. TCRdb re-called the 5' RACE reads and shows each CDR3 protein once, DNA omitted. The table gives under 75,000 distinct CDR3 sequences; the top ten clones make up about 0.8% of it. The J gene is TRBJ1-1, the V gene TRBV25-1. The sequenced material came from naive CXCR3+ CD8+ T cells from blood. Subset denoted: CD45RO-CCR7+CD27+CD95- naive CD8+ T cells expressing CXCR3 (TNR3+). This receptor was obtained from a human donor in good health. Some clones in this sample may be carry-over from other donors' samples. The CDR3 protein is CASSGSPYMNTEAFF.